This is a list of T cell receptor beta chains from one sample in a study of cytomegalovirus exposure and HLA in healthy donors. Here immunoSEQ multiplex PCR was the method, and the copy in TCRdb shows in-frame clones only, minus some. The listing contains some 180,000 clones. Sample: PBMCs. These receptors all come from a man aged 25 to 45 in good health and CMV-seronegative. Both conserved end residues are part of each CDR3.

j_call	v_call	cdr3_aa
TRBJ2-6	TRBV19	CASSIGSSGANVLTF
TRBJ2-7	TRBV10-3	CAISDSTQGAHRYEQYF
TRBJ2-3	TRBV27	CASSLRGNTQYF
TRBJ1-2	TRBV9	CASSFEGQGNGYTF
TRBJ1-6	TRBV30	CAWSVGTGHNSPLHF
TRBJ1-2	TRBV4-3	CASSQDGTGRANYGYTF
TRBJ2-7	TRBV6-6	CASRARTGSYEQYF
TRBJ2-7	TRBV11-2	CASSFGSNYEQYF
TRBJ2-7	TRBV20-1	CSASPVYEQYF
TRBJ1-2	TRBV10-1	CAPMFPQVPARYGYTF
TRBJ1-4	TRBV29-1	CSVEDGTGINEKLFF
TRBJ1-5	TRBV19	CASKLVGQGNQPQHF
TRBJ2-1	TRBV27	CASSPQSRAEYNEQFF
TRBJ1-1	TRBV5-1	CASSLEPIPNTEAFF
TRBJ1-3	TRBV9	CASSPQGAGNTIYF
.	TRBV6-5	CASSYQLGVPSEQYF
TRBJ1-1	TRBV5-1	CASSLPLQGITEAFF
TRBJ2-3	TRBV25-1	CASSEYEGAITDTQYF
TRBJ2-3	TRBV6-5	CASSLYRVSTDTQYF
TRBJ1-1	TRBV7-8	CASSPPDRNTEAFF
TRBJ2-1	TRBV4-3	CASSHLSSSYNEQFF
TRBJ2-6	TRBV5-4	CASSFYRGAGANVLTF
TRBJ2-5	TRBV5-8	CASRGRRETQYF
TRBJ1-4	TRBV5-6	CASSSSDRQIEKLFF
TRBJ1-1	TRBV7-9	CASSPGTANTEAFF
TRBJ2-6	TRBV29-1	CSVVPVAGLGSGANVLTF
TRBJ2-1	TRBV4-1	CASSLTGWNEQFF
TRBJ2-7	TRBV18	CASSPTSSSYEQYF
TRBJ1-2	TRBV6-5	CASSYSSGENTGYTF
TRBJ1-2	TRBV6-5	CASSPTGQDRYGYTF
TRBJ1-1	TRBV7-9	CASSPGWAEIVAFF
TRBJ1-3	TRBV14	CASSPRTLGGNTIYF
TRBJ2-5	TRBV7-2	CASIPGNGETQYF
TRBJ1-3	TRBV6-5	CASSYGRGSSGNTIYF
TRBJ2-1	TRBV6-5	CASSPGLPPYNEQFF
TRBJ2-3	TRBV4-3	CASSHTSSGGVLSTDTQYF
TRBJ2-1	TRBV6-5	CASSTRPHSYNEQFF
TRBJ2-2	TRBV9	CASSVGGLSNTGELFF
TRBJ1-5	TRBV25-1	CASSPRGRNQPQHF
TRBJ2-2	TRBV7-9	CASSDRLAGVVGELFF
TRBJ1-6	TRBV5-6	CASSLNRGNSPLHF
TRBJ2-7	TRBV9	CASSVSGTSGIIDEQYF
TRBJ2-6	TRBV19	CASRREAGANVLTF
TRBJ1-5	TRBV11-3	CASSFRVRGDRWNQPQHF
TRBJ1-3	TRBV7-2	CASSPQGNRNTIYF
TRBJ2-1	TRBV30	CAWSAWTSGIYNEQFF
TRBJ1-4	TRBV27	CASSLFGQEGDEKLFF
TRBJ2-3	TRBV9	CASSVALRGESTDTQYF
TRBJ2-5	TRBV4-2	CASSQVDSGTFRETQYF
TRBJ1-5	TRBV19	CASRSPYRANQPQHF
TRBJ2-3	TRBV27	CASSLSWIAGPTDTQYF
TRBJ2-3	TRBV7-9	CASRPGTGLTDTQYF
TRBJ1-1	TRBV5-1	CASSLDGAMNTEAFF
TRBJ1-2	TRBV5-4	CASSLAYGQDHNYGYTF
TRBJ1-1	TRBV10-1	CATTPSANPGRDTEAFF